This is a list of T cell receptor beta chains from one sample in a study of T cells in Graves' hyperthyroidism and ophthalmopathy. TCRdb called the multiplex PCR reads again in MiXCR, with one record for every CDR3 protein. This sample yields fewer than 650,000 distinct CDR3 sequences, of which about 45% are seen a single time; about two fifths belongs to the top ten. The sample taken for sequencing was peripheral blood or thyroid tissue (not recorded which). Receptors originate from an adult woman with Graves' disease, either hyperthyroidism or ophthalmopathy (not recorded which). Both conserved end residues are part of each CDR3. D genes are given only for firm matches. The listing skips clone size in some rows; elsewhere it reads once, few, many or a size class.

d_call,v_call,cdr3_length,clone_size,j_call,cdr3_aa,cdr3_nt
TRBD2,TRBV20-1,14,-,TRBJ2-7,CSAPPLAGGYEQYF,TGCAGTGCCCCGCCACTAGCGGGGGGGTACGAGCAGTACTTC
-,TRBV7-2,15,-,TRBJ1-5,CASSPSAGRDQPQHF,TGTGCCAGCAGCCCCTCGGCAGGTAGAGATCAGCCCCAGCATTTT
-,TRBV7-3,11,-,TRBJ1-1,CASSSTRGAFF,TGTGCCAGCAGCTCGACCCGGGGAGCTTTCTTT
-,TRBV30,13,few,TRBJ2-2,CAIRQSLTGELFF,TGTGCGATAAGACAGTCCCTCACCGGGGAGCTGTTTTTT
-,TRBV7-9,17,many,TRBJ2-6,CASRTVTGPRGANVLTF,TGTGCCAGCAGGACGGTGACCGGGCCACGCGGGGCCAACGTCCTGACTTTC
TRBD1,TRBV29-1,11,few,TRBJ1-1,CSVGTGGEAFF,TGCAGCGTTGGGACAGGTGGGGAAGCTTTCTTT
TRBD1,TRBV5-4,12,-,TRBJ2-5,CAQKGQQETQYF,TGTGCCCAGAAGGGACAGCAAGAGACCCAGTACTTC
-,TRBV24-1,10,few,TRBJ1-1,CATGPTEAFF,TGTGCCACCGGCCCGACTGAAGCTTTCTTT
-,TRBV30,15,-,TRBJ1-2,CAWVSRGRGEYGYTF,TGTGCCTGGGTCAGTCGGGGGAGGGGCGAATATGGCTACACCTTC
-,TRBV10-3,15,many,TRBJ2-5,CAISEDSSPRETQYF,TGTGCCATCAGTGAGGACAGTTCCCCGCGGGAGACCCAGTACTTC
-,TRBV7-9,14,-,TRBJ1-2,CASSHRGGLHGYTF,TGTGCCAGCAGCCACCGGGGAGGCTTACATGGCTACACCTTC
TRBD1,TRBV6-1,15,many,TRBJ1-4,CASTHEGQGYEKLFF,TGTGCCAGCACCCATGAGGGACAGGGATATGAAAAACTGTTTTTT
-,TRBV20-1,12,-,TRBJ2-1,CSAWSSYNEQFF,TGCAGTGCTTGGAGCTCCTACAATGAGCAGTTCTTC
-,TRBV7-8,16,-,TRBJ1-4,CASGYAYSATNGKLFF,TGTGCCAGCGGTTACGCCTACAGTGCAACTAATGGAAAACTGTTTTTT
-,TRBV20-1,13,-,TRBJ2-7,CSAIHSDNYEQYF,TGCAGTGCTATTCATAGCGACAACTACGAGCAGTACTTC
TRBD1,TRBV20-1,16,many,TRBJ1-2,CSARGSQGAVGYGYTF,TGCAGTGCTAGAGGTTCGCAGGGGGCAGTGGGATATGGCTACACCTTC
-,TRBV6-1,14,many,TRBJ1-5,CASSGNPSNQPQHF,TGTGCCAGCAGTGGAAACCCTAGCAATCAGCCCCAGCATTTT
-,TRBV29-1,12,-,TRBJ2-7,CSVEFGPSEQYF,TGCAGCGTTGAATTCGGCCCCAGCGAGCAGTACTTC
TRBD1,TRBV10-3,16,-,TRBJ2-2,CAINSAGGTNTGELFF,TGTGCCATCAATTCGGCAGGGGGAACGAACACCGGGGAGCTGTTTTTT
-,TRBV5-1,13,-,TRBJ1-2,CASSLVGTGGYTF,TGCGCCAGCAGCTTGGTGGGCACAGGAGGCTACACCTTC
-,TRBV19,13,many,TRBJ2-5,CASSIGGKETQYF,TGTGCCAGTAGTATAGGAGGGAAAGAGACCCAGTACTTC
-,TRBV7-9,13,few,TRBJ2-7,CASSHRDPYEQYF,TGTGCCAGCAGCCACCGGGACCCCTACGAGCAGTACTTC
-,TRBV9,14,-,TRBJ1-1,CASSVGSRNTEAFF,TGTGCCAGCAGCGTAGGTTCGAGGAACACTGAAGCTTTCTTT
-,TRBV29-1,13,-,TRBJ1-1,CSVERQANTEAFF,TGCAGCGTTGAAAGGCAGGCGAACACTGAAGCTTTCTTT
-,TRBV10-3,14,-,TRBJ1-1,CAISEERGNTEAFF,TGTGCCATCAGTGAGGAGCGGGGGAACACTGAAGCTTTCTTT
-,TRBV12-3/TRBV12-4,15,-,TRBJ1-5,CASSWTEPSNQPQHF,TGTGCCAGCAGTTGGACAGAGCCAAGCAATCAGCCCCAGCATTTT
-,TRBV28,13,few,TRBJ1-1,CASRRGQDTEAFF,TGTGCCAGCAGGCGGGGGCAAGACACTGAAGCTTTCTTT
-,TRBV9,15,-,TRBJ2-6,CASSVEGVGANVLTF,TGTGCCAGCAGCGTAGAAGGAGTTGGGGCCAACGTCCTGACTTTC
-,TRBV29-1,11,many,TRBJ2-7,CSGVGQSEQYF,TGCAGCGGGGTAGGACAGTCCGAGCAGTACTTC
TRBD2,TRBV7-9,13,-,TRBJ2-7,CASSYSGSGEQYF,TGTGCCAGCAGCTATAGCGGGAGTGGCGAGCAGTACTTC
-,TRBV4-2,17,-,TRBJ1-2,CASSQDIGTGSSYGYTF,TGTGCCAGCAGCCAAGATATAGGCACAGGGAGCAGCTATGGCTACACCTTC
TRBD2,TRBV20-1,15,many,TRBJ2-7,CSASPSGGSSYEQYF,TGCAGTGCTAGTCCTAGCGGAGGTTCCTCCTACGAGCAGTACTTC
TRBD1,TRBV6-6,14,once,TRBJ1-3,CASSSRDRGYTIYF,TGTGCCAGCAGTTCCCGGGACAGGGGATACACCATATATTTT
-,TRBV28,14,many,TRBJ2-6,CASSTPAGANVLTF,TGTGCCAGCAGCACCCCTGCTGGGGCCAACGTCCTGACTTTC
-,TRBV25-1,15,-,TRBJ1-5,CASSYGGDGNQPQHF,TGTGCCAGCAGTTACGGCGGAGATGGCAATCAGCCCCAGCATTTT
-,TRBV19,15,many,TRBJ1-4,CASSISHYSDEKLFF,TGTGCCAGTAGTATCAGCCATTACTCGGATGAAAAACTGTTTTTT
-,TRBV10-3,14,-,TRBJ2-2,CAITWQEGTGELFF,TGTGCCATCACGTGGCAGGAGGGCACCGGGGAGCTGTTTTTT
TRBD1,TRBV29-1,12,-,TRBJ2-7,CSVERDRGEQYF,TGCAGCGTTGAAAGAGACAGGGGTGAGCAGTACTTC
-,TRBV15,13,many,TRBJ1-2,CATSRPGPYGYTF,TGTGCCACCAGCAGGCCGGGACCCTATGGCTACACCTTC
-,TRBV2,12,once,TRBJ2-1,CASSEQGPPEFF,TGTGCCAGCAGTGAACAGGGACCCCCCGAGTTCTTC
-,TRBV10-1,14,once,TRBJ2-2,CASMPGANTGELFF,TGCGCCAGCATGCCCGGGGCGAACACCGGGGAGCTGTTTTTT
TRBD1,TRBV20-1,14,-,TRBJ1-1,CSAPDSQGGPEAFF,TGCAGTGCGCCTGATTCACAGGGGGGACCTGAAGCTTTCTTT
TRBD1,TRBV10-3,14,once,TRBJ2-7,CAISRQGGSYEQYF,TGTGCCATCAGTCGACAGGGTGGGTCCTACGAGCAGTACTTC
TRBD2,TRBV20-1,15,-,TRBJ2-7,CSARDGTSGRYEQYF,TGCAGTGCTAGAGATGGGACTAGCGGGAGGTACGAGCAGTACTTC
TRBD1,TRBV7-9,15,many,TRBJ1-4,CASSKGTDNNEKLFF,TGTGCCAGCAGCAAAGGGACAGACAATAATGAAAAACTGTTTTTT
-,TRBV7-9,15,few,TRBJ2-2,CASANGGTSTGELFF,TGTGCCAGCGCTAACGGCGGGACATCCACCGGGGAGCTGTTTTTT
-,TRBV6-1,11,few,TRBJ1-2,CASVVFYGYTF,TGTGCCAGCGTGGTCTTCTATGGCTACACCTTC
TRBD2,TRBV20-1,16,few,TRBJ2-7,CSATGTSGSSRYEQYF,TGCAGTGCTACCGGGACTAGCGGGAGTTCACGGTACGAGCAGTACTTC
TRBD1,TRBV2,13,-,TRBJ1-4,CASRDRINEKLFF,TGTGCCAGCAGGGACAGGATTAATGAAAAACTGTTTTTT
TRBD1,TRBV20-1,16,-,TRBJ1-5,CSAASQTGGSNQPQHF,TGCAGTGCTGCCAGTCAAACAGGGGGTAGCAATCAGCCCCAGCATTTT
-,TRBV2,14,once,TRBJ1-4,CASSGGGVYEKLFF,TGTGCCAGCAGTGGGGGGGGCGTATATGAAAAACTGTTTTTT
-,TRBV10-3,13,many,TRBJ1-2,CATTERSNYGYTF,TGTGCCACTACAGAGAGATCTAACTATGGCTACACCTTC